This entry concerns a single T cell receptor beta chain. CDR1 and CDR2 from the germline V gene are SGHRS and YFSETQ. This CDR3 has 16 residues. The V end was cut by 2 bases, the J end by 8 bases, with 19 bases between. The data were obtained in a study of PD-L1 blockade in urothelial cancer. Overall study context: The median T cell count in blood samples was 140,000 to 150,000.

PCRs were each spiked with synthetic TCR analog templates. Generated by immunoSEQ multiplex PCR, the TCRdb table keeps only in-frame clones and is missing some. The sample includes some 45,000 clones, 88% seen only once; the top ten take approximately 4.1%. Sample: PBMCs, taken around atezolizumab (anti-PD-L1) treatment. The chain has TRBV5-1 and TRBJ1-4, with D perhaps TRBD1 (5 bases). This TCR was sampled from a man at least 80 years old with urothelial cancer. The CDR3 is CASSLAIGGRDEKLFF. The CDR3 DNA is TGCGCCAGCAGCTTAGCTATCGGGGGACGGGACGAAAAACTGTTTTTT. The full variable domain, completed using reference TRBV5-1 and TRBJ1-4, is KAGVTQTPRYLIKTRGQQVTLSCSPISGHRSVSWYQQTPGQGLQFLFEYFSETQRNKGNFPGRFSGRQFSNSRSEMNVSTLELGDSALYLCASSLAIGGRDEKLFFGSGTQLSVL.